These T cell receptor beta chains were read from a single sample in a study of PD-1 blockade in classical Hodgkin lymphoma. Repertoires were generated with immunoSEQ multiplex PCR, while TCRdb's copy carries only in-frame clones and drops some. Here the sample spans 12,000 to 15,000 clones, roughly 84% being singletons. Sequences were derived from peripheral blood mononuclear cells (PBMCs), sampled at baseline. The source of these receptors is a human donor with classical Hodgkin lymphoma. CDR3s include the opening cysteine and the closing phenylalanine or tryptophan. A D gene is named only where the DNA matches it firmly. Expanded clones are given a class, and other clones once, few, many or no size at all.

abundance: NA; j_gene: TRBJ2-5; v_gene: TRBV5-4; d_gene: NA; CDR3nt: TGTGCCAGCAGCTTGGCGGGCAACTACCAAGAGACCCAGTACTTC; CDR3aa: CASSLAGNYQETQYF
abundance: NA; j_gene: TRBJ2-7; v_gene: TRBV19; d_gene: NA; CDR3nt: TGTGCCAGTAGTACCCGGGCCCACACCTACGAGCAGTACTTC; CDR3aa: CASSTRAHTYEQYF
abundance: NA; j_gene: TRBJ2-7; v_gene: TRBV5-1; d_gene: TRBD2; CDR3nt: TGCGCCAGCAGCTTTCGGGGGGACGAGCAGTACTTC; CDR3aa: CASSFRGDEQYF
abundance: NA; j_gene: TRBJ2-7; v_gene: TRBV5-5; d_gene: NA; CDR3nt: TGTGCCAGCAGCTTGTGGACGAGCTCCTACGAGCAGTACTTC; CDR3aa: CASSLWTSSYEQYF
abundance: once; j_gene: TRBJ2-1; v_gene: TRBV5-1; d_gene: NA; CDR3nt: TGCGCCAGCAGTGGAACGGGGGACGACTACAATGAGCAGTTCTTC; CDR3aa: CASSGTGDDYNEQFF
abundance: NA; j_gene: TRBJ2-1; v_gene: TRBV19; d_gene: NA; CDR3nt: TGTGCCAGTAGTCAGACTAGAAATGAGCAGTTCTTC; CDR3aa: CASSQTRNEQFF
abundance: NA; j_gene: TRBJ2-1; v_gene: TRBV9; d_gene: TRBD2; CDR3nt: TGTGCCAGCAGCGTAGGGACTAGCGGGAGGGAGGGGCAGTTCTTC; CDR3aa: CASSVGTSGREGQFF
abundance: once; j_gene: TRBJ1-5; v_gene: TRBV10-1; d_gene: NA; CDR3nt: TGCGCCAGCAGTGTAGGCGGCATCGATCAGCCCCAGCATTTT; CDR3aa: CASSVGGIDQPQHF
abundance: NA; j_gene: TRBJ2-1; v_gene: TRBV27; d_gene: NA; CDR3nt: TGTGCCAGCAGTTTATACCAGGGAACTTCCTACAATGAGCAGTTCTTC; CDR3aa: CASSLYQGTSYNEQFF
abundance: NA; j_gene: TRBJ1-1; v_gene: TRBV6-5; d_gene: NA; CDR3nt: TGTGCCAGCAGTTACGGGGTCTCCACTGAAGCTTTCTTT; CDR3aa: CASSYGVSTEAFF
abundance: NA; j_gene: TRBJ2-3; v_gene: TRBV28; d_gene: NA; CDR3nt: TGTGCCAGCAGTCCGGGCGGACTTACTAGCACAGATACGCAGTATTTT; CDR3aa: CASSPGGLTSTDTQYF
abundance: once; j_gene: TRBJ2-2; v_gene: TRBV7-2; d_gene: NA; CDR3nt: TGTGCCAGCAGCTTAGCAGGGGCGATGAACACCGGGGAGCTGTTTTTT; CDR3aa: CASSLAGAMNTGELFF